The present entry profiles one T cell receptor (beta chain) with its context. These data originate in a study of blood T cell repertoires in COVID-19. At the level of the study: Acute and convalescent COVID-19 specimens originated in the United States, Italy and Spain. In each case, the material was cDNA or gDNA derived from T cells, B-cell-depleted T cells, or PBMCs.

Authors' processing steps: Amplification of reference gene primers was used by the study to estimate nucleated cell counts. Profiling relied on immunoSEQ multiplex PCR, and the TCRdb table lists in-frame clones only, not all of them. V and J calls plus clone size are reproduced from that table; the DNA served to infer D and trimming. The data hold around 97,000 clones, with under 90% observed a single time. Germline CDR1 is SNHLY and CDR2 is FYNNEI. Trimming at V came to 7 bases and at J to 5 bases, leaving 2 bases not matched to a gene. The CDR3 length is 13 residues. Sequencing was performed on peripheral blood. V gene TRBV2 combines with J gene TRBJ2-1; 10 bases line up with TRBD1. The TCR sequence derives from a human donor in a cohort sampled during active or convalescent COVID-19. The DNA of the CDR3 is TGTGCCAGCAAGGACAGGGGGAACAATGAGCAGTTCTTC. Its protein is CASKDRGNNEQFF.